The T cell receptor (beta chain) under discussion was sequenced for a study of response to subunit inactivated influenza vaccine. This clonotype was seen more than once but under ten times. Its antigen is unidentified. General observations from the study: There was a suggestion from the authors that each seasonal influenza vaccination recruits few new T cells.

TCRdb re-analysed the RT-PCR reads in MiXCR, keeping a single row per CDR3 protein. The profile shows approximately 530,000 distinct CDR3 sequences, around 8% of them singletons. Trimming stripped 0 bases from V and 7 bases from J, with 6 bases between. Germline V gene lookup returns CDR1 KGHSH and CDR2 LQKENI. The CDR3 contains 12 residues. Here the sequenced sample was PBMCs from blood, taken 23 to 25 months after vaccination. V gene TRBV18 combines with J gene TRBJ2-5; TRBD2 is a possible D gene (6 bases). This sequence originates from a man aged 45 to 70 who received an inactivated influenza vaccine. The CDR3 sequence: CASSPPEGTQYF. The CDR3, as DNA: TGTGCCAGCTCACCACCGGAGGGGACCCAGTACTTC.